This TCR beta chain was observed in a study of blood T cell repertoires in COVID-19 (dated by TCRdb to the early 2020s). Background on the whole study: Collaborator samples came from the United States, Italy and Spain and covered acute and convalescent phases of COVID-19. The material from the prospective study consisted of cDNA or gDNA derived from T cells, B-cell-depleted T cells, or PBMCs. Deeply sampled blood TCRbeta repertoires from subjects exposed to, actively infected with, or recovered from COVID-19 were included in the dataset. A freely available public database, intended as a resource for researchers studying the immune response to SARS-CoV-2, is where the repertoires were released. Samples were obtained from the ongoing ImmuneRACE study (first 160 participants) and from about 1,300 subjects provided by 6 global collaborators. Sample metadata almost always included a de-identified subject ID, COVID-19 status, age in years and sex. HLA class I and class II types, where available, came from metadata supplied by the sample provider rather than from assay-based typing. Results and caveats for the whole study, not just this receptor: The amount of clinical and demographic metadata varied by source and participant and was provided uncurated.

From cysteine to phenylalanine, the CDR3 is 14 amino acids long. Of the read, only the CDR3 DNA is kept; its 42 bases are in frame from base 1. Trimming accounts for 6 bases at V and 5 bases at J, while the number of junction bases matched to no gene is 9. From a lookup of the germline V gene, CDR1 and CDR2 are MNHEY and SVGEGT. In Seattle, one collaborating source enrolled patients while the infection was active and tracked those patients longitudinally over the course of disease. The collaborating institutions used their own protocols to collect whole blood in K2EDTA tubes. Collaborator samples were shipped for TCRbeta analysis as frozen whole blood, isolated PBMCs, or DNA extracted from either sample type. On this clone itself: No cognate antigen has been identified for it. No quality values exist for individual bases; no much larger clone is one base distant.

The immunoSEQ Assay, a bias-controlled multiplex PCR, was used to amplify TCRbeta CDR3 regions from genomic DNA. In the paper's pipeline: Nucleated cell counts per sample were estimated from amplification of reference gene primers within the assay. To quantify the absolute abundance of each unique TCRbeta CDR3 rearrangement, sequence reads were collapsed and filtered. For each sample, productive Simpson clonality was calculated by taking the square root of Simpson's diversity index across productive rearrangements. This immuneACCESS table, as held by TCRdb, lists in-frame sequences with V and J called but not all clones. Of the missing ones, under half trace to an unresolved V gene in checked studies; the others have no known cause. V, J and clone size are those of that table, while D and trimming were read from the DNA. This sample has more than 350,000 clones in its table, and around 87% of those were observed once. The top ten clonotypes cover about 10% of the sample.

This receptor was taken from a woman in her thirties with COVID-19, enrolled during active disease. The chain uses TRBV6-2 or TRBV6-3 and TRBJ1-1; 7 middle bases align to TRBD1. What was sequenced was peripheral blood. This receptor has the CDR3 CASSPIPGGTEAFF. The nucleotide sequence reads as follows: TGTGCCAGCAGCCCCATACCAGGGGGGACTGAAGCTTTCTTT.